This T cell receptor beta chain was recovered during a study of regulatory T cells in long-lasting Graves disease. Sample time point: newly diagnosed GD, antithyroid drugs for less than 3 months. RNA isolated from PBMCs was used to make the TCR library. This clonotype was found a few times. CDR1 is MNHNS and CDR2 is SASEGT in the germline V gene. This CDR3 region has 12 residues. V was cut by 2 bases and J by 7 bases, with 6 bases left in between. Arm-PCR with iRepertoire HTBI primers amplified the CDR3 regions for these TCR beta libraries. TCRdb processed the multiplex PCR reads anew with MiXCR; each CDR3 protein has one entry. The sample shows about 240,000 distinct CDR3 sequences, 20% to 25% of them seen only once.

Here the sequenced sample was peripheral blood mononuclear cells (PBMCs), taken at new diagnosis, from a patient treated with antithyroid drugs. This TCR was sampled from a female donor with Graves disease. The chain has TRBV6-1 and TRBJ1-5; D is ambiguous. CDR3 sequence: CASSELLQPQHF. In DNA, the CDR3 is TGTGCCAGCAGTGAATTGTTACAGCCCCAGCATTTT.